This entry describes one TCR beta chain. This clone was counted only a few times. Its antigen is currently not known. No qualities accompany the bases; no much larger clone lies one base away. This sample is drawn from a study of beta chain features in type 1 diabetes (dated by TCRdb to 2016 to 2019). General notes on the study: Patients and healthy donors did not differ in mean age, gender distribution, total cell number or subset yield. Whereas all 28 donors provided naive and central memory subsets, regulatory and stem cell-like memory subsets were isolated from just 8 patients and about 8 healthy donors. In the study, TCRB repertoires of sorted circulating CD4+ T cell subsets from recently diagnosed type 1 diabetes patients were compared with those of matched healthy donors. A total of roughly 100 million sorted cells were examined across all samples, and the number of cells per subset was strongly correlated with RNA yield.

The CDR3, cysteine through phenylalanine, is 14 amino acids long. Only CDR3 DNA is held: 42 bases, read in frame from base 1. Deletion took 8 bases off V and 0 bases off J, with a span of 10 bases between the germline ends. According to the germline V gene, CDR1 reads SGHAT and CDR2 reads FQNNGV. What the work shows at the level of the full study, not this receptor alone: At VDJ recombination sites, patients with type 1 diabetes made fewer insertions and deleted more nucleotides, a pattern implying thymic rearrangement abnormalities. Because the HLA sub-analyses included only small numbers of individuals, any influence of HLA type on TCRB rearrangement was left unresolved. Because cDNA was sequenced instead of genomic DNA, activated cells with high expression could be over-represented, although the groups did not differ in activation or CD3 levels. In all four CD4+ subsets, TCRB CDR3 length was moderately but significantly shorter in type 1 diabetes patients. PCR might favor shorter templates, but patient and control samples were amplified and corrected together, so any skew would affect both groups equally. The naive, central memory and regulatory TCRB repertoires appeared to resemble one another more closely among patients than among healthy donors.

Each donor gave one peripheral blood draw, approximately 100 mL on average, collected into heparinised tubes. A BD FACSAria II was used to sort naive, central memory, regulatory and stem cell-like memory CD4+ T cells with a panel that included CD45RO, CCR7, CD25, CD127, CD95 and CD27. A purity above 98% was achieved for all sorted populations. PBMCs were separated immediately by Lymphoprep density gradient centrifugation and were stained directly, without being cultured. Samples were stained and sorted in pairs, with one healthy donor and one patient per experiment, so that batch effects were minimized. The entire isolated RNA was reverse transcribed using the High Capacity cDNA Reverse Transcription Kit, and thus expressed TCRB transcripts were sequenced. Naive, central memory and regulatory T cell samples underwent deep immunoSEQ sequencing, averaging about 3.5 million total reads per sample. After sorted cells were lysed in RLT buffer, RNA was extracted with DNase-treated RNeasy Micro or Mini kits, with the choice depending on cell number. To prevent cross-contamination, every cell subset was processed on its own, while patient and healthy donor samples were processed together. TCRB sequences were amplified from cDNA with the immunoSEQ multiplex PCR, producing 87-bp fragments spanning the CDR3 region. Sequencing of the amplicons was performed on the Illumina HiSeq platform. Concerning the study's data processing: PCR bias was corrected computationally using synthetic template baselines, and reads within Hamming distance 2 were collapsed, with unmergeable singletons discarded. Reads were aligned against IMGT to assign V, D and J genes, CDR3 length and insertions or deletions at six rearrangement sites. Within each subset, clonotype counts were normalized to sorted cell number, and only after that were true diversity and Gini coefficients computed with the tcR R package. The overlap coefficient, calculated on TCRB nucleotide sequences, was used to measure repertoire sharing. Out-of-frame TCRB sequences from naive cells were analyzed to stand in for the pre-selection repertoire. TCRdb took this table from immuneACCESS and kept in-frame rearrangements with V and J called. Such tables lack part of the clones; where checked against another copy, unresolved V genes explain under half of the gap, and the rest is unexplained. D and trimming come from the DNA, and the V and J calls and clone size come from that table. Within this sample are fewer than 550,000 clones, with about 10% of them counted one time only. The biggest ten clones account for 0.04% to 0.05% of the sample.

The source material was naive CD4+ T cells from blood. The sample's cell subset or site label is to be understood as: true naive CD4+ T cells. Rearrangement joined TRBV11-2 to TRBJ2-2, with TRBD2 perhaps the D gene, on 5 matching bases. The receptor was derived from a woman between 18 and 30 years old in good health. The sequenced DNA: TGTGCCAGCCAGGTAGCGCCGAACACCGGGGAGCTGTTTTTT. Its protein product is CASQVAPNTGELFF.